These T cell receptor beta chains were read from a single sample in a study of beta chain features in type 1 diabetes. Data came from immunoSEQ multiplex PCR; TCRdb stores just in-frame clones and leaves some out. The repertoire includes hundreds of thousands of clones, 30% of them detected once, and roughly 0.06% sits in the top ten. Source material: naive CD4+ T cells from blood. The receptors were gathered from a man aged 18 to 30 in good health. CDR3s include the opening cysteine and the closing phenylalanine or tryptophan. The order of the fields is V gene, J gene, clone size, D gene, CDR3 protein, CDR3 DNA. The D gene is left open where the match is weak. Expanded clones are given a class, and other clones once, few, many or no size at all.

TRBV9	TRBJ2-7	few	TRBD2	CASSVASGSYEQYF	TGTGCCAGCAGCGTAGCCAGCGGGAGTTACGAGCAGTACTTC
TRBV25-1	TRBJ1-5	once	.	CASSEAGGEQPQHF	TGTGCCAGCAGTGAAGCCGGGGGCGAACAGCCCCAGCATTTT
TRBV19	TRBJ1-1	few	.	CASRRQVVNTEAFF	TGTGCCAGCCGGCGGCAGGTTGTGAACACTGAAGCTTTCTTT
TRBV11-2	TRBJ2-4	.	TRBD1	CASGTGGAKNIQYF	TGTGCCAGCGGGACAGGGGGTGCCAAAAACATTCAGTACTTC
TRBV30	TRBJ2-1	few	TRBD2	CAWTLAGVVNEQFF	TGTGCCTGGACGCTAGCGGGAGTGGTCAATGAGCAGTTCTTC
TRBV9	TRBJ2-1	.	TRBD2	CASSVAGTSNEQFF	TGTGCCAGCAGCGTAGCCGGGACTAGCAATGAGCAGTTCTTC
TRBV15	TRBJ2-1	.	.	CATSREVEQFF	TGTGCCACCAGCAGAGAGGTTGAGCAGTTCTTC
TRBV5-1	TRBJ2-2	few	TRBD2	CASSSGLATTGELFF	TGCGCCAGCAGCTCGGGACTAGCGACCACCGGGGAGCTGTTTTTT
TRBV29-1	TRBJ2-1	.	.	CSVWGAAGASEQFF	TGCAGCGTTTGGGGGGCCGCTGGGGCGAGTGAGCAGTTCTTC
TRBV4-3	TRBJ1-2	.	TRBD1	CASSRTGGSYGYTF	TGCGCCAGCAGCCGGACAGGGGGTAGCTATGGCTACACCTTC
TRBV28	TRBJ2-7	.	.	CASSLGHAWGEQYF	TGTGCCAGCAGCCTAGGACACGCCTGGGGAGAGCAGTACTTC
TRBV29-1	TRBJ1-2	few	TRBD1	CSVDSGHRDRERYGYTF	TGCAGCGTTGATTCGGGCCACCGGGACAGGGAACGCTATGGCTACACCTTC
TRBV5-4	TRBJ2-7	once	.	CASSAPGATSYEQYF	TGTGCCAGCAGCGCCCCAGGGGCTACCTCCTACGAGCAGTACTTC
TRBV7-8	TRBJ2-7	.	TRBD2	CASSPTSGATYEQYF	TGTGCCAGCAGCCCGACTAGCGGAGCTACCTACGAGCAGTACTTC
TRBV10-3	TRBJ1-4	.	.	CAISGQAEEKLFF	TGTGCCATCAGTGGACAGGCGGAGGAAAAACTGTTTTTT
TRBV5-6	TRBJ2-6	.	.	CASSPSLPSGANVLTF	TGTGCCAGCAGCCCGAGTCTTCCCTCTGGGGCCAACGTCCTGACTTTC
TRBV5-1	TRBJ2-1	.	TRBD2	CASSLVGTRDGEQFF	TGCGCCAGCAGCTTGGTTGGGACTAGAGACGGTGAGCAGTTCTTC
TRBV18	TRBJ2-6	.	.	CASSQDTKDPGANVLTF	TGTGCCAGCTCACAGGACACGAAGGACCCTGGGGCCAACGTCCTGACTTTC
TRBV29-1	TRBJ2-1	.	TRBD2	CSVVSGSGSYNEQFF	TGCAGCGTTGTTAGCGGGAGCGGGTCCTACAATGAGCAGTTCTTC
TRBV30	TRBJ1-4	.	TRBD1	CAWNRDRNEKLFF	TGTGCCTGGAACCGGGACAGAAATGAAAAACTGTTTTTT
TRBV7-2	TRBJ2-1	.	.	CASSLAREQFF	TGTGCCAGCAGCTTAGCGCGGGAGCAGTTCTTC
TRBV29-1	TRBJ2-1	.	.	CSVRGEGQGNEQFF	TGCAGCGTCCGAGGGGAAGGTCAAGGCAATGAGCAGTTCTTC
TRBV7-9	TRBJ2-5	few	.	CASSLMTVQETQYF	TGTGCCAGCAGCTTAATGACAGTCCAAGAGACCCAGTACTTC
TRBV29-1	TRBJ1-1	few	.	CSVSEGPRNTEAFF	TGCAGCGTTTCCGAAGGGCCGCGGAACACTGAAGCTTTCTTT
TRBV29-1	TRBJ1-5	few	.	CSWGDSSNQPQHF	TGCAGCTGGGGAGATTCTAGCAATCAGCCCCAGCATTTT
TRBV6-5	TRBJ2-7	few	.	CASSVNRAYEQYF	TGTGCCAGCAGTGTCAACAGGGCATACGAGCAGTACTTC
TRBV7-2	TRBJ2-5	few	.	CASRPTRGQETQYF	TGTGCCAGCAGACCAACTAGGGGGCAAGAGACCCAGTACTTC
TRBV28	TRBJ1-2	few	.	CASSFSLENYGYTF	TGTGCCAGCAGTTTTTCCCTTGAGAACTATGGCTACACCTTC
TRBV4-3	TRBJ2-5	once	.	CASSQDSGQYGETQYF	TGCGCCAGCAGCCAAGATTCCGGACAGTATGGTGAGACCCAGTACTTC
TRBV4-1	TRBJ2-2	.	TRBD2	CASSLGLAGVSAGELFF	TGCGCCAGCAGCCTGGGACTAGCGGGAGTGTCGGCCGGGGAGCTGTTTTTT
TRBV29-1	TRBJ2-5	few	.	CSVELAEPGETQYF	TGCAGCGTTGAACTAGCAGAACCAGGGGAGACCCAGTACTTC
TRBV30	TRBJ1-1	few	.	CAWTTGQNTEAFF	TGTGCCTGGACCACAGGACAGAACACTGAAGCTTTCTTT
TRBV9	TRBJ2-5	.	.	CASSVGGPRQETQYF	TGTGCCAGCAGCGTAGGAGGTCCTAGACAAGAGACCCAGTACTTC
TRBV5-4	TRBJ2-7	few	TRBD2	CASSFSGGPYEQYF	TGTGCCAGCAGCTTCTCGGGGGGACCATACGAGCAGTACTTC
TRBV10-3	TRBJ2-3	.	TRBD2	CAIRISGRLSDTQYF	TGTGCCATCAGAATTAGCGGGAGGCTATCAGATACGCAGTATTTT
TRBV29-1	TRBJ1-1	.	TRBD1	CSAPGQGNTEAFF	TGCAGCGCCCCGGGACAGGGGAACACTGAAGCTTTCTTT
TRBV9	TRBJ2-7	.	TRBD2	CASSVGLAGVGYEQYF	TGTGCCAGCAGCGTAGGACTAGCGGGAGTAGGCTACGAGCAGTACTTC
TRBV30	TRBJ2-1	.	.	CAWSVQVSWGQFF	TGTGCCTGGAGTGTACAGGTTAGCTGGGGGCAGTTCTTC
TRBV29-1	TRBJ1-5	few	.	CSVSGAGQPQHF	TGCAGCGTTTCAGGGGCAGGGCAGCCCCAGCATTTT
TRBV7-2	TRBJ2-4	.	.	CASSLVGPELAKNIQYF	TGTGCCAGCAGCTTAGTAGGTCCGGAGCTAGCCAAAAACATTCAGTACTTC
TRBV7-9	TRBJ2-7	few	.	CASSSAYEQYF	TGTGCCAGCAGCTCGGCATACGAGCAGTACTTC
TRBV2	TRBJ2-5	.	TRBD2	CASSATSGQETQYF	TGTGCCAGCAGTGCGACTAGCGGGCAAGAGACCCAGTACTTC
TRBV9	TRBJ2-7	.	.	CASSLAPTYEQYF	TGTGCCAGCAGCCTGGCGCCGACCTACGAGCAGTACTTC
TRBV7-9	TRBJ1-3	few	.	CASSPSPGSMGNTIYF	TGTGCCAGCAGCCCATCTCCAGGGAGTATGGGAAACACCATATATTTT
TRBV9	TRBJ2-3	.	TRBD2	CASSVGGGQSDTQYF	TGTGCCAGCAGCGTAGGCGGGGGTCAGTCAGATACGCAGTATTTT
TRBV5-4	TRBJ2-5	few	.	CASSLDGTHVETQYF	TGTGCCAGCAGCTTGGACGGGACCCATGTTGAGACCCAGTACTTC